Each of the 16 T cell receptor beta chains below was sequenced from the same sample in a study of regulatory T cells in long-lasting Graves disease. To make TCR beta libraries, researchers used iRepertoire HTBI primers and Arm-PCR of CDR3 regions. TCRdb called the multiplex PCR reads again in MiXCR, with one record for every CDR3 protein. The sample consists of about 340,000 distinct CDR3 sequences, roughly 21% of them appearing once. Indicated time point: persistent/refractory GD, antithyroid drugs over 5 years with positive TRAb. The TCR library was made from RNA that had been extracted from PBMCs in TRIzol. The sequenced sample was peripheral blood mononuclear cells (PBMCs), obtained when the disease was refractory, from a patient treated with antithyroid drugs. All receptors derive from a female donor with Graves disease.

This clonotype was observed a handful of times. The chain is built from TRBV20-1 and TRBJ2-7; D call uncertain. From germline, CDR1 is DFQATT and CDR2 SNEGSKA (reference sequence). The CDR3 sequence is 14 residues long. V dropped 5 bases and J dropped 3 bases, with 17 bases sitting between them. DNA for the CDR3: TGCAGTGCTGCCAGCTCCCTTACGATCTACGAGCAGTACTTC. Amino acids: CSAASSLTIYEQYF.

The sample holds many counts of this clonotype. The chain combines TRBV28 with TRBJ2-5, with D perhaps matching TRBD1 (5 bases). The CDR3 is made up of 14 amino acids. CDR1 and CDR2 (germline): MDHEN, SYDVKM. Trimming left V 8 bases short and J 9 bases short, with 22 bases between. CDR3 protein: CASGDSDALRAQYF. The CDR3 bases are TGTGCCAGCGGAGACAGCGATGCCCTTAGAGCCCAGTACTTC.

This clonotype was seen repeatedly, ten times or more. The rearrangement uses TRBV3-1 and TRBJ2-7, with D possibly matching TRBD1 (6 bases). Germline V lookup: CDR1 LGHDT, CDR2 YNNKEL (reference sequence). Trimming took off 1 base at V and 6 bases at J, with 13 bases between the two ends. This CDR3 region has 14 residues. Here the CDR3 DNA reads TGTGCCAGCAGCCAAGGTGGGGGCGGCGGCGAGCAGTACTTC. Its translation: CASSQGGGGGEQYF.

Many counts were recorded for this clonotype. The chain uses TRBV6-1 and TRBJ1-1; D remains ambiguous. The CDR3 runs to 13 residues. Germline CDR1 reads MNHNS; CDR2 reads SASEGT. V lost 4 bases and J lost 1, with 7 bases in between. Written as DNA, the CDR3 is TGTGCCAGCAGTGCCTTCGGGAACACTGAAGCTTTCTTT. Its translation is CASSAFGNTEAFF.

The V and J genes are TRBV6-2 or TRBV6-3 and TRBJ1-3, with a weak D call TRBD1 (5 bases). Germline V gene sequence: CDR1 MNHEY, CDR2 SVGEGT. There are 17 residues in the CDR3. V lost 4 bases, J lost 2 bases, and 18 bases lay in between. The CDR3 here is CASSSRRGTSPGNTIYF. DNA of the CDR3: TGTGCCAGCAGTTCTCGGCGGGGGACTTCCCCTGGAAACACCATATATTTT.

At least ten counts were recorded for this clonotype. The CDR3 here is CASSLVLTLEQGAGETQYF. In nucleotides, the CDR3 is TGTGCCAGCAGTTTAGTCCTAACGCTCGAACAGGGGGCGGGGGAGACCCAGTACTTC. The rearrangement links TRBV28 to TRBJ2-5; 9 bases align to TRBD1. CDR3 size: 19 residues. The germline gives CDR1 MDHEN, CDR2 SYDVKM. V gave up 2 bases and J gave up 5 bases; unmatched junction bases: 18.

This chain uses TRBV5-6 with TRBJ2-7; a possible D gene is TRBD1 (6 bases). This CDR3 has 14 amino acids. Germline loops: CDR1 SGHDT, CDR2 YYEEEE. V was pared by 2 bases and J by 3 bases, with 12 bases between. CDR3 protein: CASSFEGEHYEQYF. DNA for the CDR3: TGTGCCAGCAGCTTTGAGGGGGAGCACTACGAGCAGTACTTC. Full variable domain (remainder filled in from reference TRBV5-6 and TRBJ2-7): DAGVTQSPTHLIKTRGQQVTLRCSPKSGHDTVSWYQQALGQGPQFIFQYYEEEERQRGNFPDRFSGHQFPNYSSELNVNALLLGDSALYLCASSFEGEHYEQYFGPGTRLTVT.

This clonotype was seen many times. The rearrangement uses TRBV2 and TRBJ2-1, with D perhaps TRBD2 (6 bases). This CDR3 is built from 17 residues. Germline V gene lookup returns CDR1 SNHLY and CDR2 FYNNEI. Trimming took off 4 bases at V and 3 bases at J, with 19 bases between the two ends. CDR3 coding DNA: TGTGCCAGCAGTGGGCCTCTCGGGAGAGGGTACTACAATGAGCAGTTCTTC. This gives the protein CASSGPLGRGYYNEQFF.

This clonotype was counted many times. The chain carries TRBV6-5 and TRBJ1-1; D is ambiguous. With 2 bases removed from V and 1 base from J, the gap between germline ends came to 5 bases. The CDR3 is 13 residues long. The germline V gene encodes CDR1 MNHEY and CDR2 SVGAGI. CDR3 sequence: CASSYGSNTEAFF. DNA for the CDR3: TGTGCCAGCAGTTACGGGTCGAACACTGAAGCTTTCTTT.

This clonotype has ten or more counts. The chain combines TRBV11-2 with TRBJ2-1, with 9 bases matching TRBD1. The CDR3 is 14 residues long. J gave up 12 bases and V 6 bases, and 12 bases lay outside the gene matches. Germline lookup yields CDR1 SGHAT and CDR2 FQNNGV. In DNA form, the CDR3 reads TGTGCCAGCAGGGCCACAGGGGGCGGTTATCTGCAGTTCTTC. The encoded protein is CASRATGGGYLQFF.

This clonotype was seen at least ten times. V usage is TRBV7-2 and J usage is TRBJ1-6; D is undetermined. V lost 2 bases and J lost 5, with 10 bases in between. This CDR3 region has 15 residues. Germline V gene sequence: CDR1 SGHTA, CDR2 FQGNSA. CDR3 coding DNA: TGTGCCAGCAGCTTAAATCGACCTCATAATTCACCCCTCCACTTT. Translated, it gives CASSLNRPHNSPLHF.

The V and J genes are TRBV6-1 and TRBJ2-7; 7 bases are a match to TRBD2. CDR3 length equals 17 residues. The V segment lost 8 bases and the J segment 4 bases; nucleotides outside the gene matches: 20. Germline loops: CDR1 MNHNS, CDR2 SASEGT. The CDR3 DNA sequence: TGTGCCAGCGTGCCAGAAACGAAGCGGGGTCCGCCATACGAGCAGTACTTC. Translation: CASVPETKRGPPYEQYF.

This clonotype has only one observation. This chain links TRBV29-1 with TRBJ2-5; 8 positions agree with TRBD1. Near its end, the DNA agrees better with TRBJ2-3, so the J call may be wrong. Germline values: CDR1 SQVTM, CDR2 ANQGSEA. This CDR3 comprises 15 residues. The CDR3 protein is CSVGGRTGLRDTQYF. CDR3 nucleotides: TGCAGCGTCGGTGGTCGGACAGGGCTCAGGGATACGCAGTATTTT.

This clonotype was seen at least ten times. The rearrangement links TRBV2 to TRBJ2-7; D gene uncertain. CDR1 SNHLY and CDR2 FYNNEI come from the germline V gene. The length of the CDR3 is 12 residues. The V end was cut by 6 bases, the J end by 5 bases, with 11 bases between. CDR3 loop: CASRKTGHEQYF. The CDR3 DNA sequence: TGTGCCAGCAGAAAAACCGGGCACGAGCAGTACTTC. Looking up the rest from reference TRBV2 and TRBJ2-7 gives the full variable domain: EPEVTQTPSHQVTQMGQEVILRCVPISNHLYFYWYRQILGQKVEFLVSFYNNEISEKSEIFDDQFSVERPDGSNFTLKIRSTKLEDSAMYFCASRKTGHEQYFGPGTRLTVT.

V and J are TRBV5-1 and TRBJ2-7; a possible D gene is TRBD2 (7 bases). V was trimmed by 4 bases and J by 6 bases, leaving 14 bases between them. CDR3 size: 13 residues. Per germline, CDR1 SGHRS and CDR2 YFSETQ. The CDR3 is CASSSREGGEQYF. The CDR3 DNA reads TGCGCCAGCAGCAGCAGGGAGGGGGGCGAGCAGTACTTC.

This clonotype came up a few times. The J gene is TRBJ1-1, the V gene TRBV7-2; possibly TRBD1 for D (5 bases). Trimming removed 5 bases from V and 0 bases from J, with 10 bases in between. CDR1 is SGHTA and CDR2 is FQGNSA in the germline V gene. The CDR3 totals 14 residues. This CDR3 is CASSRGWLNTEAFF. DNA for the CDR3: TGTGCCAGCAGCCGGGGGTGGTTGAACACTGAAGCTTTCTTT. The full variable domain, its missing parts supplied by reference TRBV7-2 and TRBJ1-1, is GAGVSQSPSNKVTEKGKDVELRCDPISGHTALYWYRQSLGQGLEFLIYFQGNSAPDKSGLPSDRFSAERTGGSVSTLTIQRTQQEDSAVYLCASSRGWLNTEAFFGQGTRLTVV.